A single sample is the source of the 10 T cell receptor beta chains below, sequenced in a study of T cells in Graves' hyperthyroidism and ophthalmopathy. The CDR3 regions of TCR beta were amplified from RNA transcripts. Carried out on the TCR CDR3, a first-round RT-PCR used the HTBI primer set. One entry per CDR3 protein results from TCRdb running MiXCR on the multiplex PCR reads. The sample consists of about 840,000 distinct CDR3 sequences, about two fifths of them appearing once. Material for sequencing was blood. These receptors were collected from a man between 18 and 35 years old with Graves' hyperthyroidism.

This rearrangement joins TRBV5-4 to TRBJ2-5; 8 bases are shared with TRBD1. V gave up 0 bases and J gave up 7 bases; unmatched junction bases: 5. CDR1 and CDR2 from the germline V gene are SGHNT and YYREEE (reference sequence). The CDR3 spans 14 residues. CDR3 in amino acids: CASSLGDRWGTQYF. The CDR3 nucleotides are TGTGCCAGCAGCTTGGGGGACAGGTGGGGGACCCAGTACTTC.

This clonotype showed up just a few times. J is TRBJ1-6 and V is TRBV2, with D possibly being TRBD1 (5 bases). The CDR3 covers 17 residues. V was clipped by 8 bases and J by 0 bases, with 17 bases between them. Germline values: CDR1 SNHLY, CDR2 FYNNEI. As DNA, the CDR3 is TGTGCCAGCGTCGTGGGGCCCCTGAGCTCCTATAATTCACCCCTCCACTTT. This encodes CASVVGPLSSYNSPLHF. Full variable domain (rest looked up from reference TRBV2 and TRBJ1-6): EPEVTQTPSHQVTQMGQEVILRCVPISNHLYFYWYRQILGQKVEFLVSFYNNEISEKSEIFDDQFSVERPDGSNFTLKIRSTKLEDSAMYFCASVVGPLSSYNSPLHFGNGTRLTVT.

The rearrangement links TRBV7-9 to TRBJ1-1; weak D call: TRBD1 (5 bases). This CDR3 has 14 residues. Germline CDR1 reads SEHNR; CDR2 reads FQNEAQ (reference sequence). Trimming pared 5 bases from V and 2 bases from J, leaving 12 bases between. The CDR3 DNA sequence: TGTGCCAGCAGCCCGTGGGGACCTAACACTGAAGCTTTCTTT. Protein sequence: CASSPWGPNTEAFF.

As regards this clonotype: Being one base from a much bigger clone, this may be a read error. The chain links TRBV19 to TRBJ1-4; D is unclear. The CDR3 is 11 residues long. CDR1 is LNHDA, CDR2 SQIVND, per germline (reference sequence). V shed 8 bases and J shed 0 bases, with 1 base lying between them. The CDR3 sequence: CASATNEKLFF. DNA of the CDR3: TGTGCCAGTGCAACTAATGAAAAACTGTTTTTT.

This clonotype was seen many times. This rearrangement joins TRBV12-3 or TRBV12-4 to TRBJ1-5; TRBD1 might be the D (5 bases). The CDR3 loop spans 14 amino acids. V lost 5 bases to trimming and J lost 3 bases, with 11 bases between them. CDR3 bases: TGTGCCAGCAGTCCCGGGGGTACCAATCAGCCCCAGCATTTT. It is translated as CASSPGGTNQPQHF.

A remark on this clonotype: This clone may be a read error of a much larger clone one base away. This sequence joins TRBV10-3 and TRBJ1-1, with 9 nucleotides matching TRBD1. This CDR3 has 13 residues. The germline gives CDR1 ENHRY, CDR2 SYGVKD. The CDR3 sequence is CAIRGTGNTEVFF. As DNA, the CDR3 is TGTGCCATCAGAGGGACAGGGAACACTGAAGTTTTCTTT.

V is TRBV20-1 and J is TRBJ2-7, with D possibly TRBD1 on 6 matching bases. The CDR3 runs 15 residues. Trimming cost V 2 bases and J 0 bases, with 14 bases left between them. The V gene's germline CDR1 is DFQATT and CDR2 SNEGSKA (reference sequence). CDR3 nucleotides: TGCAGTGCTAGAACGTGGGACACCGACTCCTACGAGCAGTACTTC. This encodes CSARTWDTDSYEQYF.

The table lists this clonotype with a few counts. The gene calls are TRBV7-2 and TRBJ2-5; D is unresolved. The V end lost 2 bases, the J end lost 3 bases, and 10 bases lay between the germline ends. The CDR3 sequence is 14 residues long. Per germline, CDR1 SGHTA and CDR2 FQGNSA. CDR3 protein: CASSLYSFEETQYF. CDR3 DNA: TGTGCCAGCAGCTTATACTCATTCGAAGAGACCCAGTACTTC.

V and J are TRBV15 and TRBJ1-3; the D gene is possibly TRBD1 (6 bases). The V end lost 0 bases, the J end lost 4 bases, and 13 bases lay between the germline ends. From germline, CDR1 is LNHNV and CDR2 YYDKDF (reference sequence). This CDR3 spans 16 amino acids. The CDR3 reads CATSRDQRRGGNTIYF. The CDR3 DNA reads TGTGCCACCAGCAGAGATCAGAGGAGGGGGGGAAACACCATATATTTT.

Only a few counts were recorded for this clonotype. The chain carries TRBV7-9 and TRBJ2-5; D is ambiguous. With 5 bases removed from V and 5 bases from J, the gap between germline ends came to 15 bases. CDR1 is SEHNR and CDR2 is FQNEAQ in the germline V gene (reference sequence). The CDR3 extends over 14 amino acids. The CDR3: CASSPGSTTETQYF. The DNA for the CDR3 is TGTGCCAGCAGCCCTGGGTCCACCACTGAGACCCAGTACTTC.